This T cell receptor beta chain was identified in a study of blood T cell repertoires in COVID-19. Study overall: The United States, Italy and Spain supplied acute and convalescent COVID-19 samples. Sources were T cells, B-cell-depleted T cells, or PBMCs; the material itself was cDNA or gDNA.

This CDR3 comprises 12 residues. Only one count was recorded for this clone. Study processing details: From reference gene primer amplification, estimates of nucleated cell counts were derived. Clones were sequenced by immunoSEQ multiplex PCR, and TCRdb holds only the in-frame ones, with some missing. V and J calls plus clone size are reproduced from that table; the DNA served to infer D and trimming. Here the sample spans 90,000 to 120,000 clones, roughly four fifths being singletons. The clonotype originates from a woman of 80 years or more with active or convalescent COVID-19. The material sequenced was peripheral blood. This chain connects TRBV21-1 to TRBJ2-7; the table's D call, TRBD2, was not checked against the DNA. TRBV21-1 is a pseudogene locus. This chain's CDR3 is CATISGLYEQYF. The CDR3 DNA reads TGTGCCACCATCAGTGGACTCTACGAGCAGTACTTC.